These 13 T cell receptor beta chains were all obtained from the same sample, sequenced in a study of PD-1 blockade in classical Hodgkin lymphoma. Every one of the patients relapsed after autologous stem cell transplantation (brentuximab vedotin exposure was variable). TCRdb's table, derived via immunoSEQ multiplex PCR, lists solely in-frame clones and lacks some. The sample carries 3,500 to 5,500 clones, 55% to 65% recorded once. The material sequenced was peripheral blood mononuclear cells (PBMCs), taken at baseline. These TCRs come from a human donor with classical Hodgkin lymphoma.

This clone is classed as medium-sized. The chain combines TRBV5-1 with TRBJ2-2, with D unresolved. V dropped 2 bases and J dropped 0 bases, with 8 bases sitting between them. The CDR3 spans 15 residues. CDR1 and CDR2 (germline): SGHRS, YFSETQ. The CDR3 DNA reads TGCGCCAGCAGCTTCTCTGAGACGAACACCGGGGAGCTGTTTTTT. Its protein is CASSFSETNTGELFF. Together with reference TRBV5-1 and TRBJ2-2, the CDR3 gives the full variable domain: KAGVTQTPRYLIKTRGQQVTLSCSPISGHRSVSWYQQTPGQGLQFLFEYFSETQRNKGNFPGRFSGRQFSNSRSEMNVSTLELGDSALYLCASSFSETNTGELFFGEGSRLTVL.

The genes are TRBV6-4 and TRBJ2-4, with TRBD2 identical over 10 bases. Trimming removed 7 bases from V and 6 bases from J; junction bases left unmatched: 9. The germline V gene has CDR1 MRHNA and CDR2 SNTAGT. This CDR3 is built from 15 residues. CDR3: CASIQREGQRNIQYF. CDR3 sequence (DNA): TGTGCCAGCATTCAGCGGGAGGGCCAGAGAAACATTCAGTACTTC.

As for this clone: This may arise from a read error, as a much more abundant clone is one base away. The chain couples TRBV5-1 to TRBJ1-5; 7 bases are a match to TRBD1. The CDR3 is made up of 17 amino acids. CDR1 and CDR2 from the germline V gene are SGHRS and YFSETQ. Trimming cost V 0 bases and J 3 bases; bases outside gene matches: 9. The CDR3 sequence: CASSLAGGTAINQPQHF. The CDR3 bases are TGCGCCAGCAGCTTGGCCGGGGGGACAGCGATCAATCAGCCCCAGCATTTT.

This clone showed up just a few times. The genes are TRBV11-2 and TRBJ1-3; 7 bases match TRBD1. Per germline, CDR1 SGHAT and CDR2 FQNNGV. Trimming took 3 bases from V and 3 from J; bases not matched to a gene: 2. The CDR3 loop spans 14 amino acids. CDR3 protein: CASSLGTVGNTIYF. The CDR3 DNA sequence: TGTGCCAGCAGCTTGGGGACAGTTGGAAACACCATATATTTT.

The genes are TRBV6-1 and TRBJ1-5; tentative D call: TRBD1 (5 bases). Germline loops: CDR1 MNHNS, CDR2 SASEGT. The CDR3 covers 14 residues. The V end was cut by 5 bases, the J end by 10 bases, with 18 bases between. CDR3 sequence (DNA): TGTGCCAGCAGTATAAGACAGTCGAATGATCCCCAGCATTTT. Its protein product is CASSIRQSNDPQHF.

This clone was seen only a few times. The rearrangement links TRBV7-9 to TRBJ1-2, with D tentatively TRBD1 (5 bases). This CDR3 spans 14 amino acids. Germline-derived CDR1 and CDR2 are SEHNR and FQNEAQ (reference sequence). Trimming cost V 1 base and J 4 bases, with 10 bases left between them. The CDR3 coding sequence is TGTGCCAGCAGCTTAGACGGGGGGGTCTATGGCTACACCTTC. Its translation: CASSLDGGVYGYTF.

CDR3: CASSLRAGGVPEAFF. The CDR3 DNA sequence: TGTGCCAGCAGTTTACGGGCGGGGGGGGTCCCTGAAGCTTTCTTT. The chain couples TRBV27 to TRBJ1-1; tentatively, D is TRBD1 (5 bases). The CDR3 sequence is 15 residues long. Germline V gives CDR1 MNHEY, CDR2 SMNVEV (reference sequence). V was pared by 2 bases and J by 6 bases, with 16 bases between.

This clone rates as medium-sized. The CDR3 nucleotides read TGTGCCAGTAACGCAGGGGTAGGCGCGGAGCAGTTCTTC. It yields the protein CASNAGVGAEQFF. This chain uses TRBV19 with TRBJ2-1; possible D gene TRBD1, 6 bases. The CDR3 contains 13 residues. Germline CDR1 and CDR2: LNHDA and SQIVND (reference sequence). V was clipped by 7 bases and J by 10 bases, with 17 bases between them.

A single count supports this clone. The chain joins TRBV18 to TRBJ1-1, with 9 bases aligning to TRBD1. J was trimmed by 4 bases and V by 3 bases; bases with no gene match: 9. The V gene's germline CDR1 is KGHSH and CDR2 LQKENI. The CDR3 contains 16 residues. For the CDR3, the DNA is TGTGCCAGCTCACCGGGGTACAGGGGGCTTGGCACTGAAGCTTTCTTT. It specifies CASSPGYRGLGTEAFF. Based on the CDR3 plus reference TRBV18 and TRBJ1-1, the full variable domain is NAGVMQNPRHLVRRRGQEARLRCSPMKGHSHVYWYRQLPEEGLKFMVYLQKENIIDESGMPKERFSAEFPKEGPSILRIQQVVRGDSAAYFCASSPGYRGLGTEAFFGQGTRLTVV.

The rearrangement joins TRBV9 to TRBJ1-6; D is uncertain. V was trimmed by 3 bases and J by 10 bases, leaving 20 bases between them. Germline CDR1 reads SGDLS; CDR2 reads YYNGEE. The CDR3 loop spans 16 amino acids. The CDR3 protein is CASSAMSASTGSPLHF. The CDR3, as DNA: TGTGCCAGCAGCGCCATGTCGGCGTCGACCGGCTCACCCCTCCACTTT.

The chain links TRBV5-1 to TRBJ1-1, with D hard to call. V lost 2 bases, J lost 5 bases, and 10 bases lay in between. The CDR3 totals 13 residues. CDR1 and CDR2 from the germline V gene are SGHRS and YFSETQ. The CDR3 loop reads CASSLDIGTEAFF. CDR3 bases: TGCGCCAGCAGCTTAGACATTGGGACTGAAGCTTTCTTT.

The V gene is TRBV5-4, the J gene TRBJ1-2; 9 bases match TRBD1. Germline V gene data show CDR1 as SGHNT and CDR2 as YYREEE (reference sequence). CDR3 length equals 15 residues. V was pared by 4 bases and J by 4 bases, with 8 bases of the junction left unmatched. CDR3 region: CASSEGTGRAYGYTF. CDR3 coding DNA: TGTGCCAGCAGCGAGGGGACAGGGAGGGCCTATGGCTACACCTTC. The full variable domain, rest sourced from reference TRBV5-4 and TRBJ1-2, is ETGVTQSPTHLIKTRGQQVTLRCSSQSGHNTVSWYQQALGQGPQFIFQYYREEENGRGNFPPRFSGLQFPNYSSELNVNALELDDSALYLCASSEGTGRAYGYTFGSGTRLTVV.

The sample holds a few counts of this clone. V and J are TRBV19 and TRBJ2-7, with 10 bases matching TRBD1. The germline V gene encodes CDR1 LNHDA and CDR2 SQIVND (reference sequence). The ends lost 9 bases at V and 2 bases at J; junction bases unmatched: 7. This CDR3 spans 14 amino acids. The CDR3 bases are TGTGCCAGGAAACGGGACAGGGGTCCCTACGAGCAGTACTTC. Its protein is CARKRDRGPYEQYF.